This entry lists 30 T cell receptor beta chains sequenced from one sample in a study of cytomegalovirus exposure and HLA in healthy donors. This PCR relied on a set of 60 Vbeta primers and 13 Jbeta primers. TCRdb's table, derived via immunoSEQ multiplex PCR, lists solely in-frame clones and lacks some. This listing includes 45,000 to 50,000 clones. Sequenced material: PBMCs. These TCRs come from a male donor in good health and CMV-seronegative.

The chain combines TRBV4-2 with TRBJ2-5; possibly TRBD2 for D (7 bases). The CDR3 covers 20 residues. Trimming took 0 bases from V and 0 from J, leaving 23 bases between them. Germline CDR1 reads LGHNA; CDR2 reads YNFKEQ. The CDR3 sequence is CASSQDLRASGGQYQETQYF. As DNA, the CDR3 is TGTGCCAGCAGCCAAGATCTAAGGGCTAGCGGAGGACAGTACCAAGAGACCCAGTACTTC.

CDR3 DNA: TGTGCCAGTAGTAGCCGCAGGGGGCAGGGCACCGGGGAGCTGTTTTTT. Translation gives CASSSRRGQGTGELFF. V usage is TRBV19 and J usage is TRBJ2-2, with 8 positions matching TRBD1. V was pared by 4 bases and J by 4 bases, with 8 bases of the junction left unmatched. The CDR3 is made up of 16 amino acids. Germline-derived CDR1 and CDR2 are LNHDA and SQIVND (reference sequence).

The chain has TRBV9 and TRBJ1-3; 8 bases are shared with TRBD1. CDR3 length equals 14 residues. CDR1 is SGDLS, CDR2 YYNGEE, per germline. V trimming: 4 bases; J trimming: 8 bases; junction bases outside the gene matches: 8. CDR3 in amino acids: CASSPRHRGDTIYF. CDR3 DNA: TGTGCCAGCAGCCCACGTCACAGGGGGGACACCATATATTTT.

V and J are TRBV5-1 and TRBJ2-7, with D maybe TRBD2 (5 bases). CDR3 length: 13 amino acids. Germline CDR1 SGHRS, CDR2 YFSETQ. V lost 4 bases and J 2 bases, leaving 10 bases between the germline ends. The CDR3 sequence: CASSLPGTYEQYF. The DNA of the CDR3 is TGCGCCAGCAGCCTCCCGGGGACCTACGAGCAGTACTTC.

The chain has TRBV6-5 and TRBJ2-7, with TRBD1 identical over 9 bases. V was clipped by 5 bases and J by 7 bases; unmatched bases: 12. Germline V gene sequence: CDR1 MNHEY, CDR2 SVGAGI. The CDR3 runs to 15 residues. The CDR3 protein is CASSPAGTGLREQYF. The CDR3 bases are TGTGCCAGCAGTCCCGCGGGGACAGGGTTGCGAGAGCAGTACTTC.

The rearrangement uses TRBV25-1 and TRBJ2-7; D may be TRBD1 (5 bases). The CDR3 covers 13 residues. Germline V gene data show CDR1 as MGHDK and CDR2 as SYGVNS. The ends were cut back, 7 bases at V and 0 bases at J, with 10 bases in the middle. CDR3 nucleotides: TGTGCCAGCACGGACACCTACTCCTACGAGCAGTACTTC. This encodes CASTDTYSYEQYF.

The chain is built from TRBV28 and TRBJ1-3; D unclear. Trimming cost V 7 bases and J 0 bases, with 13 bases left between them. This CDR3 spans 15 amino acids. Germline V gene data show CDR1 as MDHEN and CDR2 as SYDVKM. CDR3 nucleotides: TGTGCCAGCAAACACATAGACATCTCTGGAAACACCATATATTTT. It yields the protein CASKHIDISGNTIYF. Looking up the rest from reference TRBV28 and TRBJ1-3 gives the full variable domain: DVKVTQSSRYLVKRTGEKVFLECVQDMDHENMFWYRQDPGLGLRLIYFSYDVKMKEKGDIPEGYSVSREKKERFSLILESASTNQTSMYLCASKHIDISGNTIYFGEGSWLTVV.

The gene calls are TRBV7-2 and TRBJ2-7; D remains ambiguous. Germline V CDR1 and CDR2: SGHTA, FQGNSA. Trimming removed 5 bases at V and 1 base at J, with 9 bases between. CDR3 length: 13 residues. The CDR3 DNA follows: TGTGCCAGCAGCGCTGGGCAGTCCTACGAGCAGTACTTC. It codes for CASSAGQSYEQYF.

The chain carries TRBV6-1 and TRBJ1-3, with TRBD1 as a possible D gene (5 bases). The CDR3 totals 15 residues. The V end lost 4 bases, the J end lost 0 bases, and 10 bases lay between the germline ends. From germline, CDR1 is MNHNS and CDR2 SASEGT. In nucleotides, the CDR3 is TGTGCCAGCAGTGTCAACAGGAACTCTGGAAACACCATATATTTT. Protein: CASSVNRNSGNTIYF.

This chain joins TRBV7-9 and TRBJ2-7, with a tentative D call TRBD2 (5 bases). Germline CDR1 reads SEHNR; CDR2 reads FQNEAQ (reference sequence). The CDR3 is made up of 12 amino acids. Trimming shortened V by 3 bases and J by 5 bases, and 8 bases separated the two germline ends. Written as DNA, the CDR3 is TGTGCCAGCAGCTTGACCGGGAACGAGCAGTACTTC. Protein: CASSLTGNEQYF.

The V gene is TRBV4-3, the J gene TRBJ1-1, with D perhaps matching TRBD1 (5 bases). Deletions cut 0 bases from V and 4 bases from J, with 12 bases between. CDR1 and CDR2 from the germline V gene are LGHNA and YSLEER. The CDR3 loop spans 15 amino acids. This CDR3 is CASSQDGGRGTEAFF. The CDR3 nucleotides read TGCGCCAGCAGCCAAGACGGGGGGAGGGGCACTGAAGCTTTCTTT.

V and J are TRBV5-6 and TRBJ2-7; 7 positions match TRBD1. The CDR3 extends over 16 amino acids. Trimming at V came to 2 bases and at J to 4 bases, leaving 12 bases not matched to a gene. Germline V gene lookup returns CDR1 SGHDT and CDR2 YYEEEE. This CDR3 is CASSFPGQGGAYEQYF. CDR3 coding DNA: TGTGCCAGCAGCTTCCCGGGCCAAGGGGGCGCGTACGAGCAGTACTTC.

This chain joins TRBV10-2 and TRBJ2-2, with 9 positions matching TRBD1. From germline, CDR1 is WSHSY and CDR2 SAAADI. V lost 6 bases and J lost 1; bases outside the gene matches: 6. This CDR3 contains 16 residues. DNA of the CDR3: TGCGCCAGCAGAACCCTGGGACAGGGGAACACCGGGGAGCTGTTTTTT. Its translation is CASRTLGQGNTGELFF.

This chain links TRBV19 with TRBJ1-1; the D is unclear. The V and J ends lost 6 bases and 4 bases respectively, with 15 bases between them. The CDR3 is made up of 14 amino acids. Per germline, CDR1 LNHDA and CDR2 SQIVND (reference sequence). CDR3 nucleotide sequence: TGTGCCAGTAGAATTCTCGGGGATTTCACTGAAGCTTTCTTT. It is translated as CASRILGDFTEAFF.

The V and J genes are TRBV30 and TRBJ1-3; D possibly corresponds to TRBD1 (6 bases). Trimming pared 1 base from V and 0 bases from J, leaving 10 bases between. The CDR3 is 15 residues long. Germline values: CDR1 GTSNPN, CDR2 SVGIG (reference sequence). This CDR3 is CAWSEQGLSGNTIYF. CDR3 nucleotides: TGTGCCTGGAGTGAACAGGGTCTCTCTGGAAACACCATATATTTT.

This chain connects TRBV9 to TRBJ2-2, with a tentative D call TRBD1 (6 bases). Trimming removed 4 bases at V and 3 bases at J, with 19 bases between. Per the germline V gene, CDR1 is SGDLS and CDR2 is YYNGEE. There are 17 residues in the CDR3. CDR3 nucleotides: TGTGCCAGCAGCATCCTAGGACAGCCGGTGGACACCGGGGAGCTGTTTTTT. Translation: CASSILGQPVDTGELFF.

The gene calls are TRBV7-3 and TRBJ2-1, with TRBD2 identical over 9 bases. This CDR3 has 15 amino acids. Per the germline V gene, CDR1 is SGHTA and CDR2 is FQGTGA. J was trimmed by 7 bases and V by 2 bases; bases with no gene match: 6. CDR3 loop: CASSLGGGAGNEQFF. The CDR3 nucleotides are TGTGCCAGCAGCTTAGGCGGGGGGGCCGGGAATGAGCAGTTCTTC.

CDR3 nucleotide sequence: TGCGCCAGCAGCTCCACTAGCGGGGGCCCGGATACGCAGTATTTT. Protein sequence: CASSSTSGGPDTQYF. J is TRBJ2-3 and V is TRBV5-1; 11 positions agree with TRBD2. Germline trimming cut 3 bases from V and 6 bases from J; bases unmatched to any gene: 6. The CDR3 contains 15 residues. The V gene's germline CDR1 is SGHRS and CDR2 YFSETQ.

V and J are TRBV6-6 and TRBJ1-3; D is perhaps TRBD1 (6 bases). Per the germline V gene, CDR1 is MNHNY and CDR2 is SVGAGI (reference sequence). The V gene lost 2 bases and the J gene lost 2 bases, with 13 bases spanning the gap. The CDR3 loop spans 16 amino acids. The CDR3 sequence: CASSYPNRETGNTIYF. The CDR3 DNA sequence: TGTGCCAGCAGTTACCCAAACAGGGAAACTGGAAACACCATATATTTT.

The chain couples TRBV5-6 to TRBJ1-2; 8 nucleotides agree with TRBD1. With V trimmed by 3 bases and J by 2 bases, 3 bases remained unmatched. CDR1 and CDR2 (germline): SGHDT, YYEEEE. The length of the CDR3 is 14 residues. The CDR3 here is CASSWWTGNYGYTF. CDR3 coding DNA: TGTGCCAGCAGCTGGTGGACAGGGAACTATGGCTACACCTTC.

The chain employs TRBV7-9 and TRBJ2-1; TRBD1 matches at 9 bases. Germline V lookup: CDR1 SEHNR, CDR2 FQNEAQ (reference sequence). The CDR3 is made up of 18 amino acids. V dropped 1 base and J dropped 8; count of bases not matched to a gene: 15. The CDR3 is CASSLEVGGGQGFYEQFF. DNA of the CDR3: TGTGCCAGCAGCTTAGAGGTGGGGGGGGGACAGGGTTTCTATGAGCAGTTCTTC.

V usage is TRBV30 and J usage is TRBJ1-5; D gene uncertain. Trimming pared 1 base from V and 1 base from J, leaving 8 bases between. CDR3 length: 14 residues. The germline V gene has CDR1 GTSNPN and CDR2 SVGIG (reference sequence). The CDR3, as DNA: TGTGCCTGGAGTGCCCAGAAAAGCAATCAGCCCCAGCATTTT. Its protein product is CAWSAQKSNQPQHF. Complete variable domain (other parts from reference TRBV30 and TRBJ1-5): SQTIHQWPATLVQPVGSPLSLECTVEGTSNPNLYWYRQAAGRGLQLLFYSVGIGQISSEVPQNLSASRPQDRQFILSSKKLLLSDSGFYLCAWSAQKSNQPQHFGDGTRLSIL.

The genes are TRBV5-1 and TRBJ2-2; TRBD2 agrees at 12 bases. The J segment lost 6 bases and the V segment lost 4 bases, leaving 4 bases of the junction unmatched. CDR1 and CDR2 (germline): SGHRS, YFSETQ. There are 15 residues in the CDR3. Here the CDR3 DNA reads TGCGCCAGCAGCCCGACTAGCGGGGGTGCCGGGGAGCTGTTTTTT. It codes for CASSPTSGGAGELFF.

CDR3 loop: CASSLGRGGREQFF. The CDR3 DNA reads TGTGCCAGCAGCTTAGGAAGGGGGGGCCGTGAGCAGTTCTTC. This chain uses TRBV11-3 with TRBJ2-1; weak D call: TRBD2 (7 bases). The length of the CDR3 is 14 residues. Germline V gives CDR1 SGHNT, CDR2 YENEEA. V was trimmed by 1 base and J by 9 bases, leaving 13 bases between them.

The chain combines TRBV29-1 with TRBJ2-7; perhaps TRBD1 as D (6 bases). CDR1 and CDR2 (germline): SQVTM, ANQGSEA. Trimming stripped 1 base from V and 2 bases from J, with 12 bases between. The CDR3 consists of 14 residues. The CDR3: CSVEGRDNAYEQYF. The CDR3 DNA reads as TGCAGCGTTGAAGGCCGGGACAACGCCTACGAGCAGTACTTC.

The gene calls are TRBV30 and TRBJ1-1, with D possibly matching TRBD1 (6 bases). Trimming took off 3 bases at V and 6 bases at J, with 14 bases between the two ends. The CDR3 runs to 13 residues. CDR1 is GTSNPN, CDR2 SVGIG, per germline (reference sequence). CDR3 coding DNA: TGTGCCTGGAGGGGTACAGGGTTTTCTGAAGCTTTCTTT. Translating gives CAWRGTGFSEAFF.

V usage is TRBV18 and J usage is TRBJ2-6; unclear D gene. The CDR3 spans 17 residues. Germline V gene data show CDR1 as KGHSH and CDR2 as LQKENI. V dropped 2 bases and J dropped 4 bases, with 15 bases sitting between them. CDR3 in amino acids: CASSPLSRSSGANVLTF. The CDR3 bases are TGTGCCAGCTCACCATTGTCACGGAGTTCAGGGGCCAACGTCCTGACTTTC.

The chain links TRBV18 to TRBJ2-2, with a possible D match to TRBD1 (6 bases). V lost 3 bases and J lost 5, with 7 bases in between. The CDR3 sequence is 13 residues long. The V gene's germline CDR1 is KGHSH and CDR2 LQKENI. The CDR3, as DNA: TGTGCCAGCTCACCCGGGACAACCGGGGAGCTGTTTTTT. Its protein product is CASSPGTTGELFF.

The rearrangement joins TRBV6-5 to TRBJ2-7; 8 bases match TRBD1. Trimming at V came to 5 bases and at J to 5 bases, leaving 5 bases not matched to a gene. The CDR3 runs to 13 residues. Germline CDR1 and CDR2: MNHEY and SVGAGI. The CDR3 nucleotides are TGTGCCAGCAGTCCCCGGGACAGGAACGAGCAGTACTTC. It encodes CASSPRDRNEQYF.

The genes are TRBV6-5 and TRBJ1-1; TRBD1 matches 8 bases. CDR3 length equals 13 residues. The V and J ends lost 7 bases and 3 bases, in that order; junction bases with no gene match: 4. Germline V gives CDR1 MNHEY, CDR2 SVGAGI. The CDR3 DNA sequence: TGTGCCAGCAACAGGGGACAGGACACTGAAGCTTTCTTT. Residues: CASNRGQDTEAFF.